The next 16 T cell receptor beta chains were all read from a single sample in a study of shared clonotypes between healthy human individuals. Using immunoSEQ multiplex PCR, the repertoire was profiled, and TCRdb retains in-frame clones only, with some absent. The sample lists some 630,000 clones; approximately 96% were seen once. Positive CCR7 selection of CD45RO-negative cells yielded the naive CD8 cells, and terminally differentiated effector memory CD45RA+ cells were excluded. Sequenced input: naive CD8+ T cells sorted from blood. The receptors derive from a woman between 25 and 40 years old in good health.

This rearrangement joins TRBV19 to TRBJ2-7, with a tentative D call TRBD1 (5 bases). V lost 3 bases to trimming and J lost 1 base, with 16 bases between them. CDR1 and CDR2 from the germline V gene are LNHDA and SQIVND (reference sequence). The CDR3 runs to 16 residues. The CDR3 loop reads CASSISTTATSYEQYF. CDR3 sequence (DNA): TGTGCCAGTAGTATCTCCACGACAGCTACGTCCTACGAGCAGTACTTC. Filled out from reference TRBV19 and TRBJ2-7, the complete variable domain reads DGGITQSPKYLFRKEGQNVTLSCEQNLNHDAMYWYRQDPGQGLRLIYYSQIVNDFQKGDIAEGYSVSREKKESFPLTVTSAQKNPTAFYLCASSISTTATSYEQYFGPGTRLTVT.

This chain joins TRBV7-8 and TRBJ2-1, with 10 nucleotides matching TRBD2. The CDR3 consists of 15 residues. Looked up from germline, CDR1 is SGHVS and CDR2 is FQNEAQ. Unmatched junction bases numbered 3, after V lost 5 bases and J lost 2 bases. The CDR3 DNA follows: TGTGCCAGCAGCCCCGGACTAGCGGCCTACAATGAGCAGTTCTTC. This encodes CASSPGLAAYNEQFF.

This clone was counted a single time. The rearrangement links TRBV29-1 to TRBJ2-1, with TRBD1 identical over 8 bases. Germline assignment: CDR1 SQVTM and CDR2 ANQGSEA. This CDR3 has 12 residues. J lost 7 bases, V lost 4 bases, and 3 bases had no gene match. The CDR3 loop reads CSVAGGANEQFF. CDR3 DNA sequence: TGCAGCGTTGCAGGGGGCGCGAATGAGCAGTTCTTC.

The chain uses TRBV11-3 and TRBJ2-1; weak D call: TRBD2 (5 bases). This CDR3 region has 15 residues. V lost 5 bases and J lost 8, with 19 bases in between. CDR1 is SGHNT and CDR2 is YENEEA in the germline V gene. The CDR3 protein is CASSPKRSSVDEQFF. The CDR3 DNA sequence: TGTGCCAGCAGCCCTAAGCGGTCAAGTGTGGATGAGCAGTTCTTC.

The rearrangement links TRBV5-6 to TRBJ2-5, with 10 nucleotides matching TRBD2. CDR1 is SGHDT, CDR2 YYEEEE, per germline. V lost 6 bases, J lost 2 bases, and 7 bases stayed unmatched. There are 15 residues in the CDR3. The chain's CDR3 is CASIHKLAGQETQYF. The CDR3 nucleotides read TGTGCCAGCATCCATAAACTAGCGGGACAAGAGACCCAGTACTTC.

J is TRBJ2-5 and V is TRBV7-9, with 7 bases that match TRBD1. This CDR3 comprises 13 residues. Germline V CDR1 and CDR2: SEHNR, FQNEAQ (reference sequence). With 4 bases clipped from V and 3 bases from J, the junction kept 2 bases outside the gene matches. CDR3 DNA: TGTGCCAGCAGCTCCGGGACAGAAGAGACCCAGTACTTC. Amino acids: CASSSGTEETQYF.

CDR3 region: CASSSPPQYEQYF. CDR3 DNA sequence: TGTGCCAGCAGTTCGCCCCCACAATACGAGCAGTACTTC. The rearrangement links TRBV28 to TRBJ2-7; D is unresolved. The CDR3 extends over 13 amino acids. Germline values: CDR1 MDHEN, CDR2 SYDVKM. V lost 4 bases, J lost 4 bases, and 11 bases lay in between. Based on the CDR3 plus reference TRBV28 and TRBJ2-7, the full variable domain is DVKVTQSSRYLVKRTGEKVFLECVQDMDHENMFWYRQDPGLGLRLIYFSYDVKMKEKGDIPEGYSVSREKKERFSLILESASTNQTSMYLCASSSPPQYEQYFGPGTRLTVT.

V and J are TRBV9 and TRBJ2-7; TRBD1 is a possible D gene (6 bases). Germline V gene sequence: CDR1 SGDLS, CDR2 YYNGEE. CDR3 length equals 14 residues. V dropped 3 bases and J dropped 1 base, with 11 bases sitting between them. Here the CDR3 reads CASSGTVTSYEQYF. The CDR3 DNA reads TGTGCCAGCAGCGGGACAGTCACATCCTACGAGCAGTACTTC. Full variable domain (missing parts from reference TRBV9 and TRBJ2-7): DSGVTQTPKHLITATGQRVTLRCSPRSGDLSVYWYQQSLDQGLQFLIQYYNGEERAKGNILERFSAQQFPDLHSELNLSSLELGDSALYFCASSGTVTSYEQYFGPGTRLTVT.

The chain is built from TRBV11-2 and TRBJ2-7; D is ambiguous. V shed 5 bases and J shed 0 bases, with 17 bases lying between them. The CDR3 contains 16 residues. The germline CDR1 and CDR2 sequences are SGHAT and FQNNGV. The DNA for the CDR3 is TGTGCCAGCAGCCCTCGGATGCGGAAAAGCTCCTACGAGCAGTACTTC. It codes for CASSPRMRKSSYEQYF.

Points on this clone: The junction shows a germline mismatch at one end, possibly a read error. The same CDR3 is also encoded by other DNA sequences in this sample. The chain joins TRBV6-6 to TRBJ2-7; no firm D call. The CDR3 is made up of 11 amino acids. Germline assignment: CDR1 MNHNY and CDR2 SVGAGI (reference sequence). The CDR3 loop reads CASGDSYEQYF. The CDR3 DNA sequence: TGTGCCAGCGGGGATTCCTATGAGCAGTACTTC.

The chain carries TRBV7-6 and TRBJ1-2; the match to TRBD1 covers 8 bases. There are 15 residues in the CDR3. J lost 4 bases, V lost 5 bases, and 9 bases had no gene match. Germline CDR1 reads SGHVS; CDR2 reads FNYEAQ. DNA of the CDR3: TGTGCCAGCAGCATCGGACAGGGCCCGTCCTATGGCTACACCTTC. Translated: CASSIGQGPSYGYTF.

The gene calls are TRBV13 and TRBJ2-1; the D gene is possibly TRBD1 (6 bases). The V gene lost 3 bases and the J gene lost 8 bases, with 17 bases spanning the gap. The CDR3 runs 15 residues. The germline V gene encodes CDR1 PRHDT and CDR2 FYEKMQ (reference sequence). The CDR3: CASSFTGHEVDEQFF. The CDR3 region has the DNA TGTGCCAGCAGCTTCACAGGGCATGAGGTCGATGAGCAGTTCTTC.

The J gene is TRBJ1-1, the V gene TRBV14; D possibly corresponds to TRBD1 (6 bases). Deletions cut 1 base from V and 4 bases from J, with 25 bases between. Germline V gene lookup returns CDR1 SGHDN and CDR2 FVKESK. There are 19 residues in the CDR3. The DNA of the CDR3 is TGTGCCAGCAGCCAAGGGGGTGCGGGGGGCACCACGGTAACCACTGAAGCTTTCTTT. Protein sequence: CASSQGGAGGTTVTTEAFF.

The V and J genes are TRBV2 and TRBJ1-1; D unclear. CDR3 length equals 13 residues. Germline CDR1 SNHLY, CDR2 FYNNEI. Between the trimmed V and J ends, which lost 3 bases and 0 bases, there was a span of 5 bases. CDR3 region: CASSEMLNTEAFF. CDR3 nucleotide sequence: TGTGCCAGCAGTGAGATGTTGAACACTGAAGCTTTCTTT.

In regard to this clone: Other nucleotide sequences from this sample produce the same CDR3. V is TRBV27 and J is TRBJ2-7; TRBD1 aligns across 9 bases. The CDR3 has 13 residues. Germline loops: CDR1 MNHEY, CDR2 SMNVEV (reference sequence). J gave up 7 bases and V 6 bases, and 7 bases lay outside the gene matches. The DNA of the CDR3 is TGTGCCAGCAGACCCGGGACAGGGCGGGAGCAGTACTTC. Its protein product is CASRPGTGREQYF.

The rearrangement joins TRBV7-6 to TRBJ2-1, with 7 bases lining up with TRBD2. This CDR3 has 16 residues. Looked up from germline, CDR1 is SGHVS and CDR2 is FNYEAQ. J lost 1 base, V lost 8 bases, and 11 bases had no gene match. The CDR3 coding sequence is TGTGCCAGCTGGATCGAGGGAGGGCCATCCTACAATGAGCAGTTCTTC. This sequence encodes CASWIEGGPSYNEQFF.